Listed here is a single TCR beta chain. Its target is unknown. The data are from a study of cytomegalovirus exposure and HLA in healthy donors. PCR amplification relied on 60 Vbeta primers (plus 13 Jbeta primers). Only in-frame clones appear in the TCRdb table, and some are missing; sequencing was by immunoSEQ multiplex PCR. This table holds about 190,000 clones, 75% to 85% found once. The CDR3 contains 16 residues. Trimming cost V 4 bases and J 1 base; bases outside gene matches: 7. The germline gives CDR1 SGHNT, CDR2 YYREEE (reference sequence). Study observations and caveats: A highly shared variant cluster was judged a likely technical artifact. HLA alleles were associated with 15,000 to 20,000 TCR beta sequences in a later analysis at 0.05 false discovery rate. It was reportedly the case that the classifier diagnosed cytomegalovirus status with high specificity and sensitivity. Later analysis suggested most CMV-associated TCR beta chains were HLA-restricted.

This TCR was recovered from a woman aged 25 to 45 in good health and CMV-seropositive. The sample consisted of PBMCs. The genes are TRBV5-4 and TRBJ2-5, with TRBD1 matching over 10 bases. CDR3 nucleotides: TGTGCCAGCAGCCCCGGGACAGGGGTCACCCAAGAGACCCAGTACTTC. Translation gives CASSPGTGVTQETQYF.